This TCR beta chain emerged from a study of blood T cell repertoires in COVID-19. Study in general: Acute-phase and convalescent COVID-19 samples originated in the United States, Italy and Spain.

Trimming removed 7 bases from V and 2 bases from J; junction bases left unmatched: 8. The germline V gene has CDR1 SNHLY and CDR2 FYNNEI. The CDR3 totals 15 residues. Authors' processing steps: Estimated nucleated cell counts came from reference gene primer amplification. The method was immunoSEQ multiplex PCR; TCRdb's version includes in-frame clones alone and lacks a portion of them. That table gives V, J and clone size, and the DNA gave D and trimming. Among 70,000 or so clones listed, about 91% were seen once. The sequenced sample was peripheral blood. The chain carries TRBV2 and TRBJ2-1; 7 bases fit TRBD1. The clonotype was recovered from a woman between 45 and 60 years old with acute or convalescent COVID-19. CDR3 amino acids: CASKAGGRAYNEQFF. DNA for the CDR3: TGTGCCAGCAAAGCAGGGGGAAGAGCCTACAATGAGCAGTTCTTC.